The T cell receptor beta chain described here comes from a study of brain metastases from non-small cell lung cancer. Regarding the study as a whole: Brain metastases shared most TCR repertoire with primaries, with sparse T cells. Fewer infiltrating T cells were found in brain metastases than primaries.

Germline CDR1 MNHEY, CDR2 SVGEGT. The V and J ends lost 2 bases and 8 bases respectively, with 7 bases between them. This CDR3 region has 12 residues. Libraries were prepared by immunoSEQ multiplex PCR; TCRdb keeps only in-frame clonotypes and omits some of them. The data show 800 to 1,100 clones, with around 85% seen just once and about 16% held by the top ten. With regard to this clone: As yet, its antigen is unknown.

This chain connects TRBV6-2 or TRBV6-3 to TRBJ2-1, with unresolved D. This sequence originates from a donor at least 40 years old with non-small cell lung cancer. The sequencing input was tissue from a brain metastasis. The CDR3 region is CASSYHGDEQFF. The CDR3 nucleotides are TGTGCCAGCAGTTACCACGGAGATGAGCAGTTCTTC.